This entry describes one T cell receptor (beta chain). The data originate from a study of T cell changes during pregnancy in multiple sclerosis. Assay: immunoSEQ multiplex PCR; the TCRdb copy retains only in-frame clones and omits some. The table lists 80,000 to 95,000 clones, about 95% of them singletons. This CDR3 is 15 amino acids long. Per germline, CDR1 MNHNY and CDR2 SVGAGI (reference sequence). Germline trimming cut 2 bases from V and 8 bases from J; bases unmatched to any gene: 8. Sequencing used peripheral blood, obtained in the second trimester of pregnancy. The chain employs TRBV6-6 and TRBJ1-4; 7 bases line up with TRBD1. This TCR was sampled from a female donor with multiple sclerosis, enrolled in a pregnancy study. The CDR3 protein is CASSYPGTAGEKLFF. The CDR3 nucleotides read TGTGCCAGCAGTTACCCCGGGACAGCTGGAGAAAAACTGTTTTTT.